This TCR beta chain came from a study of T-cell reconstitution after alpha-beta-depleted transplantation in children. TCRbeta library construction was performed incorporating unique molecular identifiers. TCRdb recomputed calls from the PCR reads with MiXCR, one row per CDR3 protein. The sample comprises fewer than 400,000 distinct CDR3 sequences, more than 20% of which are singletons, and about a tenth rests with the top ten. CDR3 length: 15 residues. Germline V gives CDR1 LNHNV, CDR2 YYDKDF (reference sequence). V dropped 1 base and J dropped 4 bases, with 12 bases sitting between them. The rearrangement links TRBV15 to TRBJ2-3; the D gene is possibly TRBD1 (5 bases). The TCR comes from a male patient aged 10-17 years who had a stem cell transplant for acute lymphoblastic leukemia, so the T cells may come from the graft donor. Specimen: PBMCs, mostly from graft donor cells, collected 180 days after TCRalphabeta/CD19-depleted stem cell transplant. CDR3 in amino acids: CATSRGWQGADTQYF. CDR3 coding DNA: TGTGCCACCAGCAGAGGGTGGCAGGGCGCAGATACGCAGTATTTT.